The next 32 T cell receptor beta chains were all read from a single sample in a study of blood T cell repertoires in COVID-19. The data were produced by immunoSEQ multiplex PCR, yet TCRdb's version contains in-frame clones alone and is incomplete. Of more than 200,000 clones listed, approximately 90% were seen once; the top ten hold under 6.5%. Input material: PBMCs or T cells enriched from blood (not recorded which). Receptor source: a young woman with acute COVID-19.

This clone was observed once. This chain uses TRBV6-4 with TRBJ2-2; TRBD2 agrees at 9 bases. Germline CDR1 is MRHNA and CDR2 is SNTAGT. CDR3 size: 16 residues. The J segment lost 4 bases and the V segment lost 3 bases, leaving 6 bases of the junction unmatched. CDR3 amino acids: CASSESQRGATGELFF. CDR3 nucleotide sequence: TGTGCCAGCAGTGAGTCCCAGCGGGGGGCCACCGGGGAGCTGTTTTTT.

This chain connects TRBV28 to TRBJ2-1, with TRBD2 matching over 7 bases. Germline CDR1 is MDHEN and CDR2 is SYDVKM. The J segment lost 5 bases and the V segment lost 4 bases, leaving 11 bases of the junction unmatched. This CDR3 has 16 residues. In DNA form, the CDR3 reads TGTGCCAGCAGTTGGGGGGGGAGGGGCCGCCACAATGAGCAGTTCTTC. This translates into CASSWGGRGRHNEQFF.

J is TRBJ1-1 and V is TRBV28, with a tentative D call TRBD1 (5 bases). Trimming left V 0 bases short and J 1 base short, with 12 bases between. Germline-derived CDR1 and CDR2 are MDHEN and SYDVKM. CDR3 size: 16 residues. The DNA of the CDR3 is TGTGCCAGCAGTTTATGGACAGCAAACTCGAACACTGAAGCTTTCTTT. Amino acids: CASSLWTANSNTEAFF.

This clone was seen only a few times. V and J are TRBV10-3 and TRBJ1-6, with a tentative D call TRBD1 (6 bases). V lost 6 bases to trimming and J lost 8 bases, with 17 bases between them. The germline V gene encodes CDR1 ENHRY and CDR2 SYGVKD. The CDR3 runs to 15 residues. CDR3 sequence reads: CAISNEGGADSPLHF. The CDR3 DNA reads as TGTGCCATCAGCAATGAGGGGGGGGCTGATTCACCCCTCCACTTT.

This clone appeared a single time. The chain is built from TRBV2 and TRBJ1-2, with 9 bases matching TRBD1. V trimming: 8 bases; J trimming: 6 bases; junction bases outside the gene matches: 10. Germline V gives CDR1 SNHLY, CDR2 FYNNEI. This CDR3 is 14 amino acids long. The CDR3 region is CASELGQGRNGYTF. CDR3 nucleotides: TGTGCCAGCGAACTCGGACAGGGGAGAAATGGCTACACCTTC.

This sequence joins TRBV18 and TRBJ1-1; no clear D. The ends were cut back, 2 bases at V and 1 base at J, with 5 bases in the middle. Germline CDR1 KGHSH, CDR2 LQKENI. The CDR3 has 13 amino acids. The CDR3 protein is CASSPSGNTEAFF. As DNA, the CDR3 is TGTGCCAGCTCACCATCGGGGAACACTGAAGCTTTCTTT. The full variable domain, completed using reference TRBV18 and TRBJ1-1, is NAGVMQNPRHLVRRRGQEARLRCSPMKGHSHVYWYRQLPEEGLKFMVYLQKENIIDESGMPKERFSAEFPKEGPSILRIQQVVRGDSAAYFCASSPSGNTEAFFGQGTRLTVV.

This chain joins TRBV6-5 and TRBJ1-2, with TRBD1 matching over 7 bases. The junction had 7 bases not matched to a gene; V was cut back by 4 bases and J by 8 bases. In germline, CDR1 is MNHEY, CDR2 SVGAGI. The CDR3 sequence is 13 residues long. This chain's CDR3 is CASSFSGGEGYTF. The CDR3 region has the DNA TGTGCCAGCAGTTTTTCAGGGGGAGAGGGCTACACCTTC.

This clone was found once. V gene TRBV5-4 combines with J gene TRBJ2-1; 10 nucleotides agree with TRBD2. Losses at the gene ends were 5 bases for V and 6 bases for J; bases not matched to a gene: 11. This CDR3 comprises 16 residues. CDR1 and CDR2 from the germline V gene are SGHNT and YYREEE (reference sequence). The CDR3 is CASSQPPSGGTNEQFF. The CDR3 bases are TGTGCCAGCAGTCAACCCCCTAGCGGGGGTACCAATGAGCAGTTCTTC.

A remark on this clone: This sample includes further DNA sequences coding for the same CDR3. This sequence joins TRBV18 and TRBJ2-7; 8 bases are shared with TRBD1. Germline V gene lookup returns CDR1 KGHSH and CDR2 LQKENI. CDR3 length: 12 residues. After removal of 5 bases from V and 4 bases from J, the junction contained 1 base not matched to a gene. CDR3 amino acids: CASSDRGYEQYF. CDR3 DNA: TGTGCCAGCTCAGACAGGGGTTACGAGCAGTACTTC.

This clone was seen a few times. The chain has TRBV19 and TRBJ1-5; 10 positions match TRBD1. The V and J ends lost 6 bases and 4 bases, in that order; junction bases with no gene match: 6. The CDR3 has 15 residues. Germline-derived CDR1 and CDR2 are LNHDA and SQIVND (reference sequence). CDR3 coding DNA: TGTGCCAGTAGAGGGACAGGGGCAAGAAATCAGCCCCAGCATTTT. Amino acids: CASRGTGARNQPQHF.

The chain carries TRBV5-4 and TRBJ2-2, with D unclear. The V gene's germline CDR1 is SGHNT and CDR2 YYREEE (reference sequence). The CDR3 runs 15 residues. Trimming took 3 bases from V and 4 from J, leaving 13 bases between them. The CDR3 loop reads CASSSPTDTTGELFF. The CDR3 DNA reads as TGTGCCAGCAGCTCGCCAACAGATACCACCGGGGAGCTGTTTTTT.

The count of this clone is one. Distinct nucleotide sequences in the sample also encode this CDR3. The V gene is TRBV7-6, the J gene TRBJ1-1; D not resolved. The CDR3 is 13 residues long. Germline loops: CDR1 SGHVS, CDR2 FNYEAQ. Trimming shortened V by 4 bases and J by 2 bases, and 8 bases separated the two germline ends. The CDR3 region is CASSSDTNTEAFF. The CDR3 region has the DNA TGTGCCAGCAGCTCCGACACTAACACTGAAGCTTTCTTT.

The V and J genes are TRBV19 and TRBJ2-2, with 7 nucleotides matching TRBD2. CDR3 length: 16 residues. J lost 0 bases, V lost 6 bases, and 7 bases had no gene match. Germline V gene lookup returns CDR1 LNHDA and CDR2 SQIVND (reference sequence). The CDR3 bases are TGTGCCAGTAGCACCTTTACTAGCGCGAACACCGGGGAGCTGTTTTTT. Its translation is CASSTFTSANTGELFF.

The chain combines TRBV6-2 or TRBV6-3 with TRBJ1-2; D possibly corresponds to TRBD1 (5 bases). This CDR3 has 13 amino acids. Looked up from germline, CDR1 is MNHEY and CDR2 is SVGEGT. Between the trimmed V and J ends, which lost 2 bases and 8 bases, there was a span of 12 bases. For the CDR3, the DNA is TGTGCCAGCAGTTACGTTCGGGGGAACGGCTACACCTTC. This translates into CASSYVRGNGYTF.

The J gene is TRBJ2-6, the V gene TRBV4-2; D is uncertain. Trimming removed 5 bases at V and 4 bases at J, with 9 bases between. CDR3 length equals 14 residues. Germline values: CDR1 LGHNA, CDR2 YNFKEQ. For the CDR3, the DNA is TGTGCCAGCAGCGAGTCCGAAGGGGCCAACGTCCTGACTTTC. Its translation is CASSESEGANVLTF.

The genes are TRBV3-1 (or the pseudogene TRBV3-2) and TRBJ2-5; TRBD2 might be the D (5 bases). V dropped 4 bases and J dropped 3 bases, with 12 bases sitting between them. CDR1 and CDR2 from the germline V gene are LGHDT and YNNKEL (reference sequence). This CDR3 has 14 amino acids. The CDR3 nucleotides read TGTGCCAGCAGCCCCTACCCCGGGGAAGAGACCCAGTACTTC. As protein: CASSPYPGEETQYF.

This sequence joins TRBV24-1 and TRBJ1-5; 10 bases agree with TRBD1. CDR1 is KGHDR, CDR2 SFDVKD, per germline. This CDR3 comprises 16 residues. V lost 4 bases, J lost 1 base, and 3 bases stayed unmatched. The CDR3 reads CATSDGTGDSNQPQHF. The CDR3 DNA sequence: TGTGCCACCAGTGACGGGACAGGGGACAGCAATCAGCCCCAGCATTTT.

This clone has more than one count but fewer than ten. The V call is TRBV6-5, the J call TRBJ1-2, with a possible D match to TRBD1 (5 bases). The V gene's germline CDR1 is MNHEY and CDR2 SVGAGI. The CDR3 spans 14 residues. Deletions cut 4 bases from V and 7 bases from J, with 16 bases between. CDR3 DNA: TGTGCCAGCAGTTCGAAGCAGGGTTTTAGTGGCTACACCTTC. Protein sequence: CASSSKQGFSGYTF.

V is TRBV7-9 and J is TRBJ1-2; tentatively, D is TRBD1 (5 bases). The V gene's germline CDR1 is SEHNR and CDR2 FQNEAQ (reference sequence). The CDR3 is 12 residues long. V shed 5 bases and J shed 7 bases, with 11 bases lying between them. The CDR3 nucleotides read TGTGCCAGCAGCCGTTCGGGGGGTGGCTACACCTTC. This gives the protein CASSRSGGGYTF.

The chain uses TRBV7-8 and TRBJ2-1, with D unresolved. The V and J ends lost 0 bases and 0 bases respectively, with 12 bases between them. CDR3 length: 17 residues. CDR1 is SGHVS, CDR2 FQNEAQ, per germline. CDR3 DNA sequence: TGTGCCAGCAGCTTAGCGGTCACCTGGAGCTCCTACAATGAGCAGTTCTTC. It is translated as CASSLAVTWSSYNEQFF.

This clone showed up just once. The rearrangement uses TRBV27 and TRBJ2-7; 7 bases align to TRBD1. This CDR3 has 15 amino acids. CDR1 is MNHEY and CDR2 is SMNVEV in the germline V gene (reference sequence). Unmatched junction bases numbered 9, after V lost 5 bases and J lost 2 bases. CDR3 sequence reads: CASSNYGTATYEQYF. The CDR3 DNA follows: TGTGCCAGCAGTAACTATGGGACAGCCACCTACGAGCAGTACTTC.

This chain's CDR3 is CASSSGQGNGRFF. The CDR3 coding sequence is TGTGCCAGCAGCTCGGGACAGGGGAACGGTCGGTTCTTC. The chain has TRBV9 and TRBJ2-1, with 10 nucleotides matching TRBD1. V shed 4 bases and J 15 bases; nucleotides not matched to a gene: 10. The germline CDR1 and CDR2 sequences are SGDLS and YYNGEE. This CDR3 spans 13 amino acids.

V gene TRBV19 combines with J gene TRBJ2-3; tentative D call: TRBD1 (6 bases). The length of the CDR3 is 14 residues. Looked up from germline, CDR1 is LNHDA and CDR2 is SQIVND (reference sequence). V dropped 7 bases and J dropped 0 bases, with 11 bases sitting between them. This CDR3 is CASTIGQSTDTQYF. For the CDR3, the DNA is TGTGCCAGTACCATAGGACAGAGCACAGATACGCAGTATTTT. The full variable domain, rest sourced from reference TRBV19 and TRBJ2-3, is DGGITQSPKYLFRKEGQNVTLSCEQNLNHDAMYWYRQDPGQGLRLIYYSQIVNDFQKGDIAEGYSVSREKKESFPLTVTSAQKNPTAFYLCASTIGQSTDTQYFGPGTRLTVL.

V gene TRBV7-3 combines with J gene TRBJ1-1; a weak D match, TRBD1 (6 bases). V was pared by 5 bases and J by 3 bases, with 10 bases between. The germline CDR1 and CDR2 sequences are SGHTA and FQGTGA. The CDR3 has 13 amino acids. The chain's CDR3 is CASSPHRDTEAFF. DNA of the CDR3: TGTGCCAGCAGCCCCCACAGGGACACTGAAGCTTTCTTT.

A single count supports this clone. This rearrangement joins TRBV18 to TRBJ1-1; D ambiguous. This CDR3 has 14 amino acids. V was cut by 1 base and J by 4 bases, with 10 bases left in between. Per germline, CDR1 KGHSH and CDR2 LQKENI. CDR3 DNA sequence: TGTGCCAGCTCACCACGCGAGGGTTCCACTGAAGCTTTCTTT. Translated: CASSPREGSTEAFF.

This clone was observed a single time. This sequence joins TRBV9 and TRBJ2-2, with unresolved D. V shed 5 bases and J shed 11 bases, with 16 bases lying between them. Germline V lookup: CDR1 SGDLS, CDR2 YYNGEE. The CDR3 runs to 13 residues. CDR3 DNA: TGTGCCAGCAGTTCTCGAAGGAGAGGTGAGCTGTTTTTT. It encodes CASSSRRRGELFF.

The chain uses TRBV18 and TRBJ2-3; 9 bases fit TRBD1. CDR1 and CDR2 (germline): KGHSH, LQKENI. The CDR3 loop spans 16 amino acids. V lost 5 bases, J lost 4 bases, and 10 bases stayed unmatched. The CDR3 sequence is CASSAQQGAAPDTQYF. Written as DNA, the CDR3 is TGTGCCAGCTCAGCCCAACAGGGGGCGGCGCCAGATACGCAGTATTTT.

This clone is a singleton in its sample. The rearrangement joins TRBV10-3 to TRBJ2-3; D remains unclear. There are 13 residues in the CDR3. The germline CDR1 and CDR2 sequences are ENHRY and SYGVKD. V was cut by 3 bases and J by 4 bases, with 8 bases left in between. The CDR3: CAISDQSADTQYF. The CDR3 nucleotides are TGTGCCATCAGTGACCAGAGCGCAGATACGCAGTATTTT.

The chain carries TRBV7-6 and TRBJ2-2; TRBD1 matches at 7 bases. In germline, CDR1 is SGHVS, CDR2 FNYEAQ. The CDR3 contains 16 residues. The V gene end was trimmed by 1 base and the J gene end by 6 bases; junction bases not matched to a gene: 8. The CDR3 nucleotides are TGTGCCAGCAGCTTAGAGGCAGGGGGAGAGGCCGGGGAGCTGTTTTTT. Translation gives CASSLEAGGEAGELFF. Supplemented by reference TRBV7-6 and TRBJ2-2, the full variable domain reads GAGVSQSPRYKVTKRGQDVALRCDPISGHVSLYWYRQALGQGPEFLTYFNYEAQQDKSGLPNDRFSAERPEGSISTLTIQRTEQRDSAMYRCASSLEAGGEAGELFFGEGSRLTVL.

V gene TRBV7-8 combines with J gene TRBJ1-5; 7 nucleotides line up with TRBD1. Unmatched junction bases numbered 1, after V lost 1 base and J lost 1 base. CDR1 and CDR2 (germline): SGHVS, FQNEAQ. This CDR3 has 15 residues. The CDR3 DNA is TGTGCCAGCAGCTTAGAGGGACAGAGCAATCAGCCCCAGCATTTT. Amino acids: CASSLEGQSNQPQHF.

The chain links TRBV6-5 to TRBJ2-1; weak D call: TRBD2 (7 bases). This CDR3 region has 15 residues. CDR1 is MNHEY and CDR2 is SVGAGI in the germline V gene. V lost 2 bases and J lost 7, with 15 bases in between. The CDR3 nucleotides are TGTGCCAGCAGTTACGGGCAGGGGAGGGGAAATGAGCAGTTCTTC. The encoded protein is CASSYGQGRGNEQFF.

Concerning this clone: No DNA is shown, since the ends of the CDR3 on it are uncertain; the CDR3 is the one TCRdb lists. The rearrangement links TRBV27 to TRBJ2-7; TRBD2 was called by the table and not checked on the DNA. Germline V gene data show CDR1 as MNHEY and CDR2 as SMNVEV (reference sequence). The CDR3 spans 12 residues, counting both ends. CDR3 protein: CASSFGEGEQYF.